This entry describes one T cell receptor beta chain. Its matching antigen is unknown. Profiled with immunoSEQ multiplex PCR; TCRdb holds only in-frame clones, not every one. Of over 150,000 clones listed, more than 65% were seen once; the top ten hold 2.5% to 3%. These data originate in a study of cytomegalovirus exposure and HLA in healthy donors. Per germline, CDR1 LNHDA and CDR2 SQIVND (reference sequence). V lost 2 bases, J lost 2 bases, and 15 bases stayed unmatched. This CDR3 is built from 18 residues. Study outcomes and limitations: Many donors shared some public TCRs, even though most TCR sequences were rare. First-cohort TCR clusters were later found to tend to co-occur in the 120 or so validation repertoires. For cytomegalovirus status, the classifier reportedly gave diagnoses with high specificity and sensitivity. The study designated about 180 TCR beta chains cytomegalovirus-associated.

Sequencing was done on a sample of PBMCs. This chain connects TRBV19 to TRBJ2-7; 7 bases are shared with TRBD2. This receptor was taken from a woman between 18 and 30 years old in good health and CMV-seropositive. As DNA, the CDR3 is TGTGCCAGTAGTATAAGGGACGGGCCGGCTAGCGGTCCCTACGAGCAGTACTTC. Protein: CASSIRDGPASGPYEQYF. The full variable domain, its missing parts supplied by reference TRBV19 and TRBJ2-7, is DGGITQSPKYLFRKEGQNVTLSCEQNLNHDAMYWYRQDPGQGLRLIYYSQIVNDFQKGDIAEGYSVSREKKESFPLTVTSAQKNPTAFYLCASSIRDGPASGPYEQYFGPGTRLTVT.